The next 27 T cell receptor beta chains were all read from a single sample in a study of OX40 agonist ivuxolimab in advanced cancers. The library was built by means of the immunoSEQ multiplex PCR assay. As stored in TCRdb, this immuneACCESS dataset retains in-frame rearrangements with V and J assigned. A fraction of the clones does not appear; measured against another copy, unresolved V genes explain less than half of the discrepancy, and the remainder lacks a known reason. Across this sample there are 35,000 to 45,000 clones, with 85% seen only once. Roughly 2.5% of the sample is taken by the ten largest. The sample consisted of CD4+ or CD8+ T cells sorted from blood, taken in a trial of the OX40 agonist ivuxolimab. The receptors derive from an adult with an advanced solid tumor such as melanoma, head and neck, liver or kidney cancer.

The chain combines TRBV6-5 with TRBJ1-2; D not resolved. The CDR3 runs 12 residues. The germline V and J ends were trimmed by 6 bases and 8 bases, with 13 bases remaining between them. The germline CDR1 and CDR2 sequences are MNHEY and SVGAGI. Here the CDR3 DNA reads TGTGCCAGCAGAACCAGCGCGGGCGGCTACACCTTC. Amino acid sequence: CASRTSAGGYTF.

The chain employs TRBV28 and TRBJ2-7, with no clear D. Germline V gene sequence: CDR1 MDHEN, CDR2 SYDVKM. Trimming took 5 bases from V and 0 from J, leaving 11 bases between them. This CDR3 is built from 14 residues. The CDR3, as DNA: TGTGCCAGCAGTGAGGACCCCGGCTCCTACGAGCAGTACTTC. Its translation: CASSEDPGSYEQYF.

The table lists this clone with a few counts. The J gene is TRBJ2-7, the V gene TRBV19, with 7 positions matching TRBD1. CDR1 and CDR2 from the germline V gene are LNHDA and SQIVND (reference sequence). V lost 5 bases to trimming and J lost 2 bases; unmatched junction nucleotides: 9. The CDR3 runs to 15 residues. The CDR3: CASSFGGQSTYEQYF. Here the CDR3 DNA reads TGTGCCAGTAGTTTTGGGGGACAGTCTACCTACGAGCAGTACTTC.

This chain joins TRBV2 and TRBJ2-1; 11 bases agree with TRBD2. The V gene end was trimmed by 3 bases and the J gene end by 1 base; junction bases not matched to a gene: 5. CDR3 length: 17 amino acids. Germline V gene data show CDR1 as SNHLY and CDR2 as FYNNEI. The CDR3 DNA reads as TGTGCCAGCAGTGACGCTAGCGGGAGGAAGTCCTACAATGAGCAGTTCTTC. Amino acids: CASSDASGRKSYNEQFF.

This clone was seen only a few times. The V gene is TRBV6-4, the J gene TRBJ1-2, with D possibly TRBD1 on 5 matching bases. CDR1 is MRHNA, CDR2 SNTAGT, per germline. CDR3 length equals 18 residues. Trimming pared 2 bases from V and 4 bases from J, leaving 23 bases between. CDR3 sequence: CASSDALTGPLVSYGYTF. The DNA for the CDR3 is TGTGCCAGCAGTGACGCGTTGACGGGGCCTTTAGTAAGCTATGGCTACACCTTC.

The DNA of the CDR3 is TGTGCCAGCAGTTCACTAGCGGGAGGGCTAGAGACCCAGTACTTC. This gives the protein CASSSLAGGLETQYF. This chain uses TRBV28 with TRBJ2-5; the match to TRBD2 covers 13 bases. Germline V gene sequence: CDR1 MDHEN, CDR2 SYDVKM. The junction had 3 bases not matched to a gene; V was cut back by 4 bases and J by 4 bases. The CDR3 spans 15 residues.

V is TRBV2 and J is TRBJ2-5, with D maybe TRBD1 (7 bases). Germline CDR1 and CDR2: SNHLY and FYNNEI. CDR3 length: 14 residues. Trimming removed 4 bases from V and 5 bases from J, with 14 bases in between. Written as DNA, the CDR3 is TGTGCCAGCAGTGTGGACAGGAGGGAGGAGACCCAGTACTTC. Amino acids: CASSVDRREETQYF.

The chain carries TRBV5-1 and TRBJ2-7; 7 bases align to TRBD2. The J segment lost 5 bases and the V segment lost 2 bases, leaving 7 bases of the junction unmatched. The CDR3 length is 14 residues. From germline, CDR1 is SGHRS and CDR2 YFSETQ. Here the CDR3 reads CASSFSASGDEQYF. The CDR3 DNA sequence: TGCGCCAGCAGCTTCTCGGCTAGCGGAGACGAGCAGTACTTC.

The V gene is TRBV27, the J gene TRBJ2-1; 9 bases map to TRBD2. With 1 base clipped from V and 7 bases from J, the junction kept 8 bases outside the gene matches. CDR3 length: 16 amino acids. CDR1 and CDR2 (germline): MNHEY, SMNVEV (reference sequence). CDR3 residues: CASSLWAGGPRNEQFF. For the CDR3, the DNA is TGTGCCAGCAGTTTATGGGCGGGAGGGCCGAGGAATGAGCAGTTCTTC.

The V gene is TRBV11-3, the J gene TRBJ2-7, with 10 bases identical to TRBD1. This CDR3 comprises 15 residues. Germline assignment: CDR1 SGHNT and CDR2 YENEEA. The V gene end was trimmed by 4 bases and the J gene end by 5 bases; junction bases not matched to a gene: 8. CDR3 sequence (DNA): TGTGCCAGCAGCTCGCCGGACAGGGGGAAGAACGAGCAGTACTTC. Translation: CASSSPDRGKNEQYF.

The chain links TRBV29-1 to TRBJ1-4; TRBD1 matches 9 bases. Per the germline V gene, CDR1 is SQVTM and CDR2 is ANQGSEA. CDR3 length: 14 residues. The trim removed 6 bases at V and 7 bases at J, leaving 9 bases unmatched. CDR3 residues: CSVALGQGGEKLFF. The CDR3 DNA reads as TGCAGCGTCGCCTTGGGACAGGGTGGTGAAAAACTGTTTTTT.

The chain uses TRBV11-3 and TRBJ2-2; 8 bases are shared with TRBD1. This CDR3 is 14 amino acids long. Germline V gives CDR1 SGHNT, CDR2 YENEEA. V was pared by 3 bases and J by 4 bases, with 1 base of the junction left unmatched. The CDR3 sequence: CASSLDRATGELFF. CDR3 nucleotides: TGTGCCAGCAGCTTGGACAGGGCCACCGGGGAGCTGTTTTTT. The variable domain in full, with the rest retrieved from reference TRBV11-3 and TRBJ2-2, is EAGVVQSPRYKIIEKKQPVAFWCNPISGHNTLYWYLQNLGQGPELLIRYENEEAVDDSQLPKDRFSAERLKGVDSTLKIQPAELGDSAVYLCASSLDRATGELFFGEGSRLTVL.

The chain combines TRBV20-1 with TRBJ2-7; D is uncertain. CDR1 and CDR2 from the germline V gene are DFQATT and SNEGSKA (reference sequence). V was pared by 1 base and J by 6 bases, with 7 bases between. The CDR3 runs 11 residues. The CDR3 DNA reads TGCAGTGCTAGAGGGTACTCCGAGCAGTACTTC. Protein product: CSARGYSEQYF.

This clone was recorded only once. J is TRBJ2-7 and V is TRBV27; TRBD1 might be the D (6 bases). Trimming shortened V by 2 bases and J by 4 bases, and 15 bases separated the two germline ends. The CDR3 spans 15 residues. Germline values: CDR1 MNHEY, CDR2 SMNVEV (reference sequence). The CDR3 bases are TGTGCCAGCAGTTTAAGGTACAGGGTGGTATACGAGCAGTACTTC. Its translation is CASSLRYRVVYEQYF.

The gene calls are TRBV11-2 and TRBJ1-4; weak D call: TRBD1 (5 bases). The length of the CDR3 is 16 residues. From germline, CDR1 is SGHAT and CDR2 FQNNGV. V was clipped by 2 bases and J by 6 bases, with 16 bases between them. CDR3 sequence reads: CASSLFRDFEDEKLFF. In DNA, the CDR3 is TGTGCCAGCAGCTTATTTAGGGACTTCGAAGATGAAAAACTGTTTTTT. Full variable domain (rest looked up from reference TRBV11-2 and TRBJ1-4): EAGVAQSPRYKIIEKRQSVAFWCNPISGHATLYWYQQILGQGPKLLIQFQNNGVVDDSQLPKDRFSAERLKGVDSTLKIQPAKLEDSAVYLCASSLFRDFEDEKLFFGSGTQLSVL.

The chain links TRBV7-9 to TRBJ1-1; possible D gene TRBD1, 5 bases. Trimming removed 5 bases from V and 5 bases from J, with 9 bases in between. The CDR3 spans 12 residues. Germline CDR1 SEHNR, CDR2 FQNEAQ (reference sequence). The CDR3 here is CASSQGATEAFF. In nucleotides, the CDR3 is TGTGCCAGCAGCCAAGGGGCGACTGAAGCTTTCTTT.

This chain links TRBV19 with TRBJ1-3; TRBD1 is a possible D gene (5 bases). The length of the CDR3 is 14 residues. The germline CDR1 and CDR2 sequences are LNHDA and SQIVND (reference sequence). The V gene lost 1 base and the J gene lost 2 bases, with 6 bases spanning the gap. CDR3 sequence: CASSIGQTGNTIYF. The CDR3 DNA reads as TGTGCCAGTAGTATAGGACAGACTGGAAACACCATATATTTT. The variable domain in full, with the rest retrieved from reference TRBV19 and TRBJ1-3, is DGGITQSPKYLFRKEGQNVTLSCEQNLNHDAMYWYRQDPGQGLRLIYYSQIVNDFQKGDIAEGYSVSREKKESFPLTVTSAQKNPTAFYLCASSIGQTGNTIYFGEGSWLTVV.

The V and J genes are TRBV11-3 and TRBJ2-1; maybe TRBD2 (6 bases). Germline loops: CDR1 SGHNT, CDR2 YENEEA. This CDR3 is built from 16 residues. Trimming shortened V by 2 bases and J by 3 bases, and 14 bases separated the two germline ends. This CDR3 reads CASSLHHGSNYNEQFF. CDR3 DNA: TGTGCCAGCAGCTTACACCACGGGAGTAACTACAATGAGCAGTTCTTC.

This chain uses TRBV9 with TRBJ2-2, with D uncertain. The germline V gene encodes CDR1 SGDLS and CDR2 YYNGEE. CDR3 length: 16 amino acids. Trimming removed 3 bases from V and 1 base from J, with 13 bases in between. CDR3 sequence (DNA): TGTGCCAGCAGCGCCCGTAGTAAGGGGAACACCGGGGAGCTGTTTTTT. It yields the protein CASSARSKGNTGELFF.

This clone was observed a handful of times. This chain uses TRBV19 with TRBJ2-1; TRBD1 agrees at 7 bases. This CDR3 comprises 15 residues. The germline CDR1 and CDR2 sequences are LNHDA and SQIVND (reference sequence). The junction had 15 bases not matched to a gene; V was cut back by 7 bases and J by 9 bases. CDR3 sequence reads: CASKLGQVGPGEQFF. The CDR3 DNA is TGTGCCAGTAAGCTTGGACAGGTGGGGCCGGGTGAGCAGTTCTTC.

This clone was counted once. The chain combines TRBV6-5 with TRBJ1-1, with D hard to call. CDR1 MNHEY and CDR2 SVGAGI come from the germline V gene. V was clipped by 5 bases and J by 9 bases, with 19 bases between them. CDR3 length equals 14 residues. The CDR3 loop is CASSPTNPRGKAFF. CDR3 DNA sequence: TGTGCCAGCAGTCCGACAAACCCCCGTGGTAAAGCTTTCTTT.

The J gene is TRBJ2-2, the V gene TRBV19, with unresolved D. From germline, CDR1 is LNHDA and CDR2 SQIVND (reference sequence). The CDR3 totals 12 residues. Trimming cost V 3 bases and J 5 bases, with 4 bases left between them. CDR3 in amino acids: CASSIGTGELFF. The DNA for the CDR3 is TGTGCCAGTAGTATCGGAACCGGGGAGCTGTTTTTT.

V and J are TRBV29-1 and TRBJ1-4, with D unresolved. Germline V gene data show CDR1 as SQVTM and CDR2 as ANQGSEA. This CDR3 has 13 amino acids. V was shortened by 7 bases and J by 2 bases, with 11 bases between the two germline ends. The DNA for the CDR3 is TGCAGCGCAAGAATTTGGACTAATGAAAAACTGTTTTTT. This gives the protein CSARIWTNEKLFF.

The chain combines TRBV19 with TRBJ2-3; 7 bases fit TRBD2. This CDR3 region has 14 residues. V lost 3 bases and J lost 4; bases outside the gene matches: 4. The germline gives CDR1 LNHDA, CDR2 SQIVND (reference sequence). The CDR3 coding sequence is TGTGCCAGTAGTATGTCGGGAGGTGCAGATACGCAGTATTTT. Translated, it gives CASSMSGGADTQYF. The whole variable domain, filled in from reference TRBV19 and TRBJ2-3, reads DGGITQSPKYLFRKEGQNVTLSCEQNLNHDAMYWYRQDPGQGLRLIYYSQIVNDFQKGDIAEGYSVSREKKESFPLTVTSAQKNPTAFYLCASSMSGGADTQYFGPGTRLTVL.

The chain recombines TRBV18 with TRBJ1-2; D not certain. V was shortened by 2 bases and J by 11 bases, with 21 bases between the two germline ends. Per germline, CDR1 KGHSH and CDR2 LQKENI. This CDR3 is built from 15 residues. The CDR3 DNA is TGTGCCAGCTCACCATATGGTAGGACCGCCGTTGAGTACACCTTC. Translated: CASSPYGRTAVEYTF. The entire variable domain, with the rest obtained from reference TRBV18 and TRBJ1-2, is as follows: NAGVMQNPRHLVRRRGQEARLRCSPMKGHSHVYWYRQLPEEGLKFMVYLQKENIIDESGMPKERFSAEFPKEGPSILRIQQVVRGDSAAYFCASSPYGRTAVEYTFGSGTRLTVV.

This clone was detected only once. The rearrangement joins TRBV28 to TRBJ2-5; D may be TRBD1 (5 bases). The V and J ends lost 7 bases and 1 base respectively, with 7 bases between them. This CDR3 spans 12 amino acids. The germline CDR1 and CDR2 sequences are MDHEN and SYDVKM. Here the CDR3 reads CASKDTQETQYF. The CDR3 DNA reads TGTGCCAGCAAGGACACCCAAGAGACCCAGTACTTC.

The chain employs TRBV4-1 and TRBJ1-5, with a tentative D call TRBD1 (5 bases). The CDR3 covers 15 residues. Germline CDR1 MGHRA, CDR2 YSYEKL. V gave up 3 bases and J gave up 5 bases, with 14 bases separating them. CDR3: CASSQARDPYQPQHF. CDR3 bases: TGCGCCAGCAGCCAGGCCCGGGACCCCTATCAGCCCCAGCATTTT.